Below are 10 T cell receptor beta chains sequenced from a single sample in a study of blood T cell repertoires in COVID-19 (dated by TCRdb to 2018 to 2020). Library preparation used the immunoSEQ multiplex PCR assay. TCRdb re-hosts the immuneACCESS table, in-frame sequences only. Its copies lack some clones; in the studies checked, an unresolved V gene accounts for under half of them, and the cause for the rest is not known. A total of 150,000 to 200,000 clones appear in this sample, 79% of them only once. The ten top clones hold less than 7% of the sample. The sample consisted of peripheral blood. The receptors come from a woman between 40 and 55 years old with COVID-19, enrolled during active disease.

This rearrangement joins TRBV5-8 to TRBJ2-5, with D possibly being TRBD2 (6 bases). The CDR3 extends over 14 amino acids. Germline V gives CDR1 SGHTS, CDR2 YDEGEE. V dropped 3 bases and J dropped 2 bases, with 11 bases sitting between them. The CDR3 coding sequence is TGTGCCAGCAGCTCGGGACTGCTTCAAGAGACCCAGTACTTC. Protein sequence: CASSSGLLQETQYF.

This clone has just a few counts. V gene TRBV5-1 combines with J gene TRBJ1-2; D might be TRBD1 (5 bases). Per germline, CDR1 SGHRS and CDR2 YFSETQ. V lost 3 bases and J lost 1, with 10 bases in between. CDR3 length equals 14 residues. CDR3 coding DNA: TGCGCCAGCAGCTCGCCGACAGATAACTATGGCTACACCTTC. Translated: CASSSPTDNYGYTF. Full variable domain (missing parts from reference TRBV5-1 and TRBJ1-2): KAGVTQTPRYLIKTRGQQVTLSCSPISGHRSVSWYQQTPGQGLQFLFEYFSETQRNKGNFPGRFSGRQFSNSRSEMNVSTLELGDSALYLCASSSPTDNYGYTFGSGTRLTVV.

This clone was counted only a few times. The chain has TRBV5-5 and TRBJ1-2; no firm D call. Trimming took 4 bases from V and 2 from J, leaving 9 bases between them. The CDR3 is made up of 13 amino acids. The germline gives CDR1 SGHKS, CDR2 YYEKEE (reference sequence). CDR3 loop: CASSDEMNYGYTF. In nucleotides, the CDR3 is TGTGCCAGCAGCGATGAGATGAACTATGGCTACACCTTC.

The CDR3 loop is CAIPDGAEAFF. The CDR3 DNA is TGTGCCATCCCCGATGGAGCTGAAGCTTTCTTT. This chain links TRBV6-5 with TRBJ1-1; no firm D call. Germline V gene sequence: CDR1 MNHEY, CDR2 SVGAGI. With 10 bases removed from V and 6 bases from J, the gap between germline ends came to 12 bases. The CDR3 is made up of 11 amino acids.

The chain uses TRBV19 and TRBJ1-1, with a weak D call TRBD1 (5 bases). Trimming cost V 3 bases and J 3 bases, with 14 bases left between them. The CDR3 has 15 amino acids. Germline assignment: CDR1 LNHDA and CDR2 SQIVND (reference sequence). The CDR3 protein is CASSIIAGSYTEAFF. CDR3 coding DNA: TGTGCCAGTAGTATCATAGCAGGGTCGTACACTGAAGCTTTCTTT.

The rearrangement links TRBV4-1 to TRBJ1-2; D is perhaps TRBD1 (6 bases). The germline V gene encodes CDR1 MGHRA and CDR2 YSYEKL. CDR3 length equals 17 residues. Trimming stripped 1 base from V and 1 base from J, with 16 bases between. The CDR3 here is CASSQGQAYSFNYGYTF. CDR3 nucleotide sequence: TGCGCCAGCAGCCAAGGACAGGCTTACTCATTTAACTATGGCTACACCTTC.

The rearrangement links TRBV29-1 to TRBJ1-3; D possibly corresponds to TRBD1 (5 bases). Germline V gene lookup returns CDR1 SQVTM and CDR2 ANQGSEA. There are 15 residues in the CDR3. The V and J ends lost 6 bases and 1 base respectively, with 16 bases between them. CDR3 amino acids: CSVVTVGRSGNTIYF. CDR3 coding DNA: TGCAGCGTGGTGACAGTTGGTAGGTCTGGAAACACCATATATTTT.

The chain links TRBV2 to TRBJ2-7; a possible D gene is TRBD1 (6 bases). Trimming left V 5 bases short and J 6 bases short, with 14 bases between. From germline, CDR1 is SNHLY and CDR2 FYNNEI. The CDR3 consists of 13 residues. CDR3: CASSPDSRGEQYF. CDR3 DNA sequence: TGTGCCAGCAGTCCCGACAGCAGGGGCGAGCAGTACTTC.

V usage is TRBV7-6 and J usage is TRBJ1-2, with 10 bases identical to TRBD1. Germline CDR1 is SGHVS and CDR2 is FNYEAQ. The CDR3 has 16 amino acids. V trimming: 5 bases; J trimming: 3 bases; junction bases outside the gene matches: 9. CDR3 DNA: TGTGCCAGCAGCCCCCAGGGACAGGGGAATCACTATGGCTACACCTTC. Translated, it gives CASSPQGQGNHYGYTF.

CDR3 nucleotide sequence: TGTGCCTGGGACAGGGTTGGGGCCAACGTCCTGACTTTC. Its translation is CAWDRVGANVLTF. V usage is TRBV30 and J usage is TRBJ2-6, with 7 positions matching TRBD1. V was clipped by 5 bases and J by 3 bases; unmatched bases: 1. CDR1 and CDR2 (germline): GTSNPN, SVGIG (reference sequence). The CDR3 totals 13 residues.